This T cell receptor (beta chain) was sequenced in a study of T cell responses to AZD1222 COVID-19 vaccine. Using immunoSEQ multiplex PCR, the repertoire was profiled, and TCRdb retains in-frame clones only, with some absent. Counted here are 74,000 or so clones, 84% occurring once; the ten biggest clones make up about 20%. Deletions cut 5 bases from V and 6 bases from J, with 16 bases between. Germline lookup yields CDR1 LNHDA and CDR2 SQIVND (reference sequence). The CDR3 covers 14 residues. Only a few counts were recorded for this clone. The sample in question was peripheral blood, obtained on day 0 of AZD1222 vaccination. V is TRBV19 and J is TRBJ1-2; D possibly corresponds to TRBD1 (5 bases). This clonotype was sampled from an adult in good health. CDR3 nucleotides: TGTGCCAGTAGTGGCCCGCAGGGCCGGGATGGCTACACCTTC. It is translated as CASSGPQGRDGYTF.